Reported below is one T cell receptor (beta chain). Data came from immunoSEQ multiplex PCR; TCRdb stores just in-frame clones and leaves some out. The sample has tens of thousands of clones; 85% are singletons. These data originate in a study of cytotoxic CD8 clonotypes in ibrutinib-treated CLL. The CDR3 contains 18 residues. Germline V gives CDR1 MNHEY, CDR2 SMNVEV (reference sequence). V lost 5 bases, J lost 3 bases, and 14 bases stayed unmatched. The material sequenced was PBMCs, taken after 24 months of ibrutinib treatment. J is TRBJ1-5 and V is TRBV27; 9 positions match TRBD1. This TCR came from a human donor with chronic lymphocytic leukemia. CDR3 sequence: CASSPFSGQGSINQPQHF. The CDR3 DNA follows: TGTGCCAGCAGTCCATTCTCAGGACAGGGGTCTATCAATCAGCCCCAGCATTTT.